This entry features one T cell receptor (beta chain) sequence. Its target is not known. Distinct nucleotide sequences in the sample also encode this CDR3. The data were taken from a study of shared clonotypes between healthy human individuals. On the study more broadly: Plates per donor: three CD4 naive, three CD4 memory, two CD8 naive, one CD8 memory. Regarding the study as a whole: Among donors, clonotype sharing was expected to be affected by sequencing depth.

V shed 5 bases, J shed 1 base, and the junction held 6 bases outside the gene matches. Germline values: CDR1 SGDLS, CDR2 YYNGEE. The CDR3 loop spans 14 amino acids. CD45RO-negative, CCR7-positively selected cells formed the naive CD8 fraction, excluding terminally differentiated effector memory CD45RA+ cells. Sequencing was performed with immunoSEQ multiplex PCR; in TCRdb, only in-frame clones are kept and a portion is missing. The repertoire consists of 2 million or so clones, with just under 95% occurring once and the leading ten covering approximately 1.2%. The rearrangement joins TRBV9 to TRBJ2-7, with TRBD1 matching over 7 bases. The source of this sequence is a young man in good health. What was sequenced was naive CD8+ T cells sorted from blood. The CDR3 is CASSPRQGSYEQYF. The CDR3, as DNA: TGTGCCAGCAGTCCTAGACAGGGTTCCTACGAGCAGTACTTC.